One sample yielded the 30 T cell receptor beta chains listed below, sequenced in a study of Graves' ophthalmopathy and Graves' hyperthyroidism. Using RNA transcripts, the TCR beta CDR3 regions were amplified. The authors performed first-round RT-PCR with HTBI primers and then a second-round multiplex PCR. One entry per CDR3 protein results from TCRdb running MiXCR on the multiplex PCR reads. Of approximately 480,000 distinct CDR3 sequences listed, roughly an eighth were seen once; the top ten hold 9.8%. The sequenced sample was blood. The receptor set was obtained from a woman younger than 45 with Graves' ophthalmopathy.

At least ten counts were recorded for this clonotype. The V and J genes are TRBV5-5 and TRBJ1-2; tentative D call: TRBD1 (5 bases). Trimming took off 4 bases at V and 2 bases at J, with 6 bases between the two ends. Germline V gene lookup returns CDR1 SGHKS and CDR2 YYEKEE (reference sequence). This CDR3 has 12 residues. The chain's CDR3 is CASSGDNYGYTF. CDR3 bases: TGTGCCAGCAGCGGGGACAACTATGGCTACACCTTC.

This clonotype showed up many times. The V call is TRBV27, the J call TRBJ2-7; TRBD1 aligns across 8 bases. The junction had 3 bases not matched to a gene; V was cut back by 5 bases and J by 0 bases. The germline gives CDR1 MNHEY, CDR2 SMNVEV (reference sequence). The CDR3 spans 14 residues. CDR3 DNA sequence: TGTGCCAGCAGTATGGGACAGGCCTCCTACGAGCAGTACTTC. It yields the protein CASSMGQASYEQYF.

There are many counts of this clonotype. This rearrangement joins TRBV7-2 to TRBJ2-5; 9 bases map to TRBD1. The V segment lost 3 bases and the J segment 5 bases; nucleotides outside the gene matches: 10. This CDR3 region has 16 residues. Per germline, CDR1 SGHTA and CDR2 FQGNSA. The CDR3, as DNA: TGTGCCAGCAGCTTCCGGACAGGGGCCGGGAAGGAGACCCAGTACTTC. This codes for CASSFRTGAGKETQYF.

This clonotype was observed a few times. The CDR3 reads CASSPTGTTYGYTF. The CDR3 nucleotides read TGCGCCAGCAGCCCTACCGGGACCACCTATGGCTACACCTTC. This chain connects TRBV4-1 to TRBJ1-2; weak D call: TRBD1 (5 bases). The CDR3 totals 14 residues. Trimming stripped 4 bases from V and 4 bases from J, with 13 bases between. CDR1 is MGHRA, CDR2 YSYEKL, per germline.

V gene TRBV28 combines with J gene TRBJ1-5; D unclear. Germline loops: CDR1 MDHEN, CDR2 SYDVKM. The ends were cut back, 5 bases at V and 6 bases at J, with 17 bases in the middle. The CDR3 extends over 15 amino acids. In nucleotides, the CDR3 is TGTGCCAGCAGTCCCCGGGGAACCCGATCTCAGCCCCAGCATTTT. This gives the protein CASSPRGTRSQPQHF.

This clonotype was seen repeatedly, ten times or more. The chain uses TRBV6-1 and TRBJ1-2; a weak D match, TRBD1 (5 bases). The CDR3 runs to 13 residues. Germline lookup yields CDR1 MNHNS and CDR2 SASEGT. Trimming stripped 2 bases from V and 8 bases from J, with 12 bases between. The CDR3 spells CASSERGWRGYTF. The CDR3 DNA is TGTGCCAGCAGTGAAAGGGGCTGGAGAGGCTACACCTTC.

Here the CDR3 DNA reads TGTGCCAGCAGCTTAGTCTCCGGGGGGCGAGGCAATCAGCCCCAGCATTTT. This codes for CASSLVSGGRGNQPQHF. The chain couples TRBV11-2 to TRBJ1-5, with D possibly TRBD1 on 6 matching bases. The V and J ends lost 1 base and 2 bases respectively, with 15 bases between them. This CDR3 is 17 amino acids long. CDR1 is SGHAT, CDR2 FQNNGV, per germline.

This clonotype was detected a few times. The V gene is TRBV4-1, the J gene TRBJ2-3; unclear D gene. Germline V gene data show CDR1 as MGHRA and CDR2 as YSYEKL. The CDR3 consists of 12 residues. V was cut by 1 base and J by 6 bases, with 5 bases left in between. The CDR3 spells CASSQVMDTQYF. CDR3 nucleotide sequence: TGCGCCAGCAGCCAAGTGATGGATACGCAGTATTTT.

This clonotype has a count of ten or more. In nucleotides, the CDR3 is TGCGCCAGCAGCTTGTTGGGGACAGGTAAAGTGAGCGAGCAGTACTTC. This codes for CASSLLGTGKVSEQYF. The chain couples TRBV5-1 to TRBJ2-7, with 8 bases matching TRBD1. Germline V CDR1 and CDR2: SGHRS, YFSETQ. J was trimmed by 6 bases and V by 1 base; bases with no gene match: 12. The CDR3 spans 16 residues.

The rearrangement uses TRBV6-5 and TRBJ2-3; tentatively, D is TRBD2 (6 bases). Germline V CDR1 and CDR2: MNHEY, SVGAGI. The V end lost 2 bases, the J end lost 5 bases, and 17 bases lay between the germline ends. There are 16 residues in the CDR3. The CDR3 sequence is CASSYRGMASRDTQYF. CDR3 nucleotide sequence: TGTGCCAGCAGTTACCGGGGGATGGCATCAAGAGATACGCAGTATTTT.

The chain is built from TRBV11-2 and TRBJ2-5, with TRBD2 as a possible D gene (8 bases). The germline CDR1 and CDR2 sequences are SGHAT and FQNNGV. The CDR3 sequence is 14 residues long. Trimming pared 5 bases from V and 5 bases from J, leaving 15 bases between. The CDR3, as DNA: TGTGCCAGCAGCAGGGGGCCGGGGGGGGAGACCCAGTACTTC. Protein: CASSRGPGGETQYF.

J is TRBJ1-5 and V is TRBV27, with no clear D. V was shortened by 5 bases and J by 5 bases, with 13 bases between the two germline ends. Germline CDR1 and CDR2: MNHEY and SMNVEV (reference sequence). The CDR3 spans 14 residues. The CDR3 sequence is CASSPYSRYQPQHF. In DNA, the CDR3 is TGTGCCAGCAGTCCTTACAGTAGATATCAGCCCCAGCATTTT.

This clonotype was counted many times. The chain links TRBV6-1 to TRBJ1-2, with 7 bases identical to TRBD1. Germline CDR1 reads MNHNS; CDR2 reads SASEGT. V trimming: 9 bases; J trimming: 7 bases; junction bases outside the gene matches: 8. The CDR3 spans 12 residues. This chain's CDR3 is CASSRQGRGYTF. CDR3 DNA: TGTGCCAGTTCGCGACAGGGACGTGGCTACACCTTC.

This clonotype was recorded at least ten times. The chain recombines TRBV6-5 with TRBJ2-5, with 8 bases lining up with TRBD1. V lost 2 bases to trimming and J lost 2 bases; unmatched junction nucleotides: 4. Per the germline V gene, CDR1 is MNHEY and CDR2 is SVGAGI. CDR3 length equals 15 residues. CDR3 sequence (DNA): TGTGCCAGCAGTTACACCGGGACAGGACAAGAGACCCAGTACTTC. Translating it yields CASSYTGTGQETQYF.

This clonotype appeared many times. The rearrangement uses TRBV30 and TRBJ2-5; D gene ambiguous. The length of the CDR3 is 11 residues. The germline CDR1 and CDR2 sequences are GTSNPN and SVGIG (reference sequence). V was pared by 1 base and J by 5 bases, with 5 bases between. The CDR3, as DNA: TGTGCCTGGAGTGAGTGGGAGACCCAGTACTTC. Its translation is CAWSEWETQYF.

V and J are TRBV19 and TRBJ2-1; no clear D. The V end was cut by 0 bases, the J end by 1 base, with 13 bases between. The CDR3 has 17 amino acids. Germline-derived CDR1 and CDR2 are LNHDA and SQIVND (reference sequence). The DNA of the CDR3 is TGTGCCAGTAGTATAGATCTGGGGATGGGGTCCTACAATGAGCAGTTCTTC. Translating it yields CASSIDLGMGSYNEQFF.

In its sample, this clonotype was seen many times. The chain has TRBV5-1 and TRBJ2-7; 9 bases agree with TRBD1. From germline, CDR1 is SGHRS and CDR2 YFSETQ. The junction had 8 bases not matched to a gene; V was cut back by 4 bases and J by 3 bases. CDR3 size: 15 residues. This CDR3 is CASSNYDRGDYEQYF. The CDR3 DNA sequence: TGCGCCAGCAGCAACTATGACAGGGGGGACTACGAGCAGTACTTC.

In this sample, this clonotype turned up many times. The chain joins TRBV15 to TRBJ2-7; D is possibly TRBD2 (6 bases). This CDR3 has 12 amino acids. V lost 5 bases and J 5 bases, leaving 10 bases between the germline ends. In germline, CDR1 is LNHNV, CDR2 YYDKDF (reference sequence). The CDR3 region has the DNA TGTGCCACCAGCTCCTGGGGGGACGAGCAGTACTTC. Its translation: CATSSWGDEQYF.

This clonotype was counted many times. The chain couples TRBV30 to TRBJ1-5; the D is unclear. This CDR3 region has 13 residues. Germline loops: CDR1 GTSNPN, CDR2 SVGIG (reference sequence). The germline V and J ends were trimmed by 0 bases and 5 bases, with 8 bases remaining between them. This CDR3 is CAWSVREDQPQHF. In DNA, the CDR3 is TGTGCCTGGAGTGTAAGGGAGGATCAGCCCCAGCATTTT.

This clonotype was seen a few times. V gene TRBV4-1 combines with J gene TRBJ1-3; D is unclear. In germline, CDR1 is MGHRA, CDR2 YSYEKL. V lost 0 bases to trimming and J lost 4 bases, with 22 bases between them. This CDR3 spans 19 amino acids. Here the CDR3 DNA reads TGCGCCAGCAGCCAAGATGACCCGGGGTCCCGGCTAGCGGGAAACACCATATATTTT. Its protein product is CASSQDDPGSRLAGNTIYF.

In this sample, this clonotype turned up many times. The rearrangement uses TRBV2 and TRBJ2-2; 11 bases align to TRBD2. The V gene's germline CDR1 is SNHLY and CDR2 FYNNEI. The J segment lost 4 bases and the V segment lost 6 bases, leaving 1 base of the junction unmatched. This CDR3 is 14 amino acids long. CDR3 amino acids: CASRGTSGTGELFF. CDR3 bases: TGTGCCAGCAGAGGGACTAGCGGCACCGGGGAGCTGTTTTTT.

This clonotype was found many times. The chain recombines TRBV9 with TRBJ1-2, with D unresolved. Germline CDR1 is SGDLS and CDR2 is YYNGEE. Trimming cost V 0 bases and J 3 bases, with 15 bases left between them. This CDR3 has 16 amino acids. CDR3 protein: CASSVDGRQAYYGYTF. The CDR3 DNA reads TGTGCCAGCAGCGTAGACGGGAGACAAGCCTACTATGGCTACACCTTC.

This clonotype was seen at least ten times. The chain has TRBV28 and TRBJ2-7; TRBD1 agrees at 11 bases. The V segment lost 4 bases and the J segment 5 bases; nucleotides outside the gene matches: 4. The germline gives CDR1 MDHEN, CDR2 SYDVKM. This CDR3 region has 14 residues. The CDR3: CASSSGQGVHEQYF. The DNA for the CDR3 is TGTGCCAGCAGTTCGGGACAGGGGGTCCACGAGCAGTACTTC.

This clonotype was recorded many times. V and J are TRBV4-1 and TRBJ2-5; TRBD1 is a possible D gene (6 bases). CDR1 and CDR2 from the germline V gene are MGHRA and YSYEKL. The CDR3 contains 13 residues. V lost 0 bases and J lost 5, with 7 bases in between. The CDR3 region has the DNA TGCGCCAGCAGCCAAGAGAGGGGGGAGACCCAGTACTTC. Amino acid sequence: CASSQERGETQYF.

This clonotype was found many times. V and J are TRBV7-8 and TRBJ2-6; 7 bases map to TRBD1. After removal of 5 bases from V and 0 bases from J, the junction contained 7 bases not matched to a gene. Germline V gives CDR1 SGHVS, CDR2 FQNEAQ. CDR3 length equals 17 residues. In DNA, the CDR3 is TGTGCCAGCAGCCTCGGGGCAGGGGGCTCTGGGGCCAACGTCCTGACTTTC. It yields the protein CASSLGAGGSGANVLTF.

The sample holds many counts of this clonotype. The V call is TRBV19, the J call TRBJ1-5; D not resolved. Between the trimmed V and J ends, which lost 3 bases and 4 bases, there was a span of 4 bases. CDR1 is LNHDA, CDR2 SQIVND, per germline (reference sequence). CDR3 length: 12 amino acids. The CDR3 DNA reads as TGTGCCAGTAGTATGGTGAATCAGCCCCAGCATTTT. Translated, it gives CASSMVNQPQHF.

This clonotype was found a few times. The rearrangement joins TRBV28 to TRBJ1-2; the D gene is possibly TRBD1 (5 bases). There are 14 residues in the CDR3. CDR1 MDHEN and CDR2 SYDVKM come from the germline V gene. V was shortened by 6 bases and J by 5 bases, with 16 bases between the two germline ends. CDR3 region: CASSAPGFYYGYTF. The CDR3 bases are TGTGCCAGCAGCGCCCCAGGGTTCTATTATGGCTACACCTTC.

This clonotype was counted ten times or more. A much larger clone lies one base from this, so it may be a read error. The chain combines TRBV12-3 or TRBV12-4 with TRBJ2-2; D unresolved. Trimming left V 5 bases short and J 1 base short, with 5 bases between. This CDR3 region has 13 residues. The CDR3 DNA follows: TGTGCCAGCAGTGGCAGGAACACCGGGGAGCTGTTTTTT. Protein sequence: CASSGRNTGELFF.

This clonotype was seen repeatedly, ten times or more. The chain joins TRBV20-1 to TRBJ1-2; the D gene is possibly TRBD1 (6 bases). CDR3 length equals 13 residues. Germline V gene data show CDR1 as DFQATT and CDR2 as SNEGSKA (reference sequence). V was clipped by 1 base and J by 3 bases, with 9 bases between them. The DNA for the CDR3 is TGCAGTGCTAGAGGGGGGCAGTACTATGGCTACACCTTC. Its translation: CSARGGQYYGYTF.

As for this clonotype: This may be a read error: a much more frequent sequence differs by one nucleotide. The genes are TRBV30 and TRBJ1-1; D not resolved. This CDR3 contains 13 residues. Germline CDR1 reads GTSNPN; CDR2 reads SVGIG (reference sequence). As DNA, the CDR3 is TGTTCCTGGAGCCAAACCTGGAACACTGAAGCTTTCTTT. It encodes CSWSQTWNTEAFF. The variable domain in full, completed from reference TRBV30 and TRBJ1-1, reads SQTIHQWPATLVQPVGSPLSLECTVEGTSNPNLYWYRQAAGRGLQLLFYSVGIGQISSEVPQNLSASRPQDRQFILSSKKLLLSDSGFYLCSWSQTWNTEAFFGQGTRLTVV.